These 8 T cell receptor beta chains came from one sample sequenced in a study of a mutant IDH1 vaccine in newly diagnosed glioma. Their antigens remain unidentified. The time point: week 11, during vaccination. Mutant IDH1 20-mer peptide, at 300 ug, made up each vaccine dose, with topical imiquimod. Some clones are missing from TCRdb's copy, which holds only in-frame ones; the method was immunoSEQ multiplex PCR. The sample holds about 25,000 clones, 60% to 75% seen once. The material sequenced was peripheral blood mononuclear cells (PBMCs), taken from a glioma patient whose treatment included an IDH1 peptide vaccine. Source of these receptors: a young man with glioma. Some clones in this sample may be carry-over from other donors' samples.

This clone was observed once. The rearrangement joins TRBV7-9 to TRBJ2-7; weak D call: TRBD2 (5 bases). Trimming left V 5 bases short and J 2 bases short, with 19 bases between. CDR1 and CDR2 (germline): SEHNR, FQNEAQ (reference sequence). There are 16 residues in the CDR3. The CDR3 loop is CASSAYPEGGTYEQYF. CDR3 DNA: TGTGCCAGCAGCGCGTACCCAGAGGGTGGGACCTACGAGCAGTACTTC.

V usage is TRBV6-5 and J usage is TRBJ2-1; no clear D gene. The CDR3 is 11 residues long. CDR1 and CDR2 (germline): MNHEY, SVGAGI. The V end was cut by 4 bases, the J end by 10 bases, with 8 bases between. The CDR3 DNA sequence: TGTGCCAGCAGTTTCCAAAGGGAGCAGTTCTTC. Encoded protein: CASSFQREQFF.

The chain uses TRBV18 and TRBJ2-5, with D tentatively TRBD1 (5 bases). The length of the CDR3 is 15 residues. Trimming stripped 8 bases from V and 3 bases from J, with 19 bases between. Germline V gives CDR1 KGHSH, CDR2 LQKENI. In nucleotides, the CDR3 is TGTGCCAGCGCTCACGTTCCAGGGCGTGAAGAGACCCAGTACTTC. Translating gives CASAHVPGREETQYF. Full variable domain (remainder filled in from reference TRBV18 and TRBJ2-5): NAGVMQNPRHLVRRRGQEARLRCSPMKGHSHVYWYRQLPEEGLKFMVYLQKENIIDESGMPKERFSAEFPKEGPSILRIQQVVRGDSAAYFCASAHVPGREETQYFGPGTRLLVL.

There are a few counts of this clone. The chain links TRBV9 to TRBJ2-7, with 13 positions matching TRBD2. The CDR3 consists of 15 residues. Germline V lookup: CDR1 SGDLS, CDR2 YYNGEE. Trimming removed 3 bases from V and 6 bases from J; junction bases left unmatched: 6. CDR3 sequence (DNA): TGTGCCAGCAGCGCCGGGACTAGCGGGATTGGCGAGCAGTACTTC. It encodes CASSAGTSGIGEQYF.

The V call is TRBV6-5, the J call TRBJ1-2, with TRBD1 identical over 9 bases. This CDR3 contains 15 residues. After removal of 2 bases from V and 4 bases from J, the junction contained 5 bases not matched to a gene. Germline V CDR1 and CDR2: MNHEY, SVGAGI. CDR3 sequence (DNA): TGTGCCAGCAGTTACGACAGGGGGTTATCCTATGGCTACACCTTC. Its protein is CASSYDRGLSYGYTF.

The chain carries TRBV9 and TRBJ2-6; TRBD1 might be the D (6 bases). In germline, CDR1 is SGDLS, CDR2 YYNGEE. The V end lost 0 bases, the J end lost 0 bases, and 13 bases lay between the germline ends. This CDR3 contains 18 residues. As DNA, the CDR3 is TGTGCCAGCAGCGTAGCAGCAGGGGCCCACTCTGGGGCCAACGTCCTGACTTTC. Its translation is CASSVAAGAHSGANVLTF. Full variable domain (rest looked up from reference TRBV9 and TRBJ2-6): DSGVTQTPKHLITATGQRVTLRCSPRSGDLSVYWYQQSLDQGLQFLIQYYNGEERAKGNILERFSAQQFPDLHSELNLSSLELGDSALYFCASSVAAGAHSGANVLTFGAGSRLTVL.

In its sample, this clone is medium-sized. The CDR3 nucleotides are TGCACCAGCAGTCACATACTAGCGGATGACTACAATGAGCAGTTCTTC. Protein: CTSSHILADDYNEQFF. This rearrangement joins TRBV1 to TRBJ2-1; TRBD2, as called in the table, went unchecked against the DNA. TRBV1 is a listed pseudogene. This CDR3 has 16 residues.

The chain couples TRBV4-1 to TRBJ1-5; D is undetermined. This CDR3 has 14 amino acids. The germline V and J ends were trimmed by 0 bases and 4 bases, with 7 bases remaining between them. Germline-derived CDR1 and CDR2 are MGHRA and YSYEKL. CDR3 in amino acids: CASSQDLINQPQHF. The DNA for the CDR3 is TGCGCCAGCAGCCAAGATCTTATTAATCAGCCCCAGCATTTT.